The 3 T cell receptor beta chains presented below share a single source sample, sequenced in a study of CD8 T cells in Susac syndrome. A quantity of about 0.5 to 1 ug RNA underwent reverse transcription using random hexamers. Each CDR3 protein is one row after TCRdb ran MiXCR on the immunoSEQ multiplex PCR reads. The profile shows approximately 160,000 distinct CDR3 sequences, around 96% of them singletons. Sequenced: CD4+ T cells from PBMCs. These receptors all stem from a human donor with Susac syndrome.

This rearrangement joins TRBV9 to TRBJ2-1; 8 bases map to TRBD2. Germline-derived CDR1 and CDR2 are SGDLS and YYNGEE. There are 17 residues in the CDR3. Trimming at V came to 0 bases and at J to 3 bases, leaving 8 bases not matched to a gene. The CDR3 DNA reads as TGTGCCAGCAGCGTAGCTGATAGCGGGATATTCTACAATGAGCAGTTCTTC. Amino acid sequence: CASSVADSGIFYNEQFF.

V and J are TRBV30 and TRBJ1-4; 7 nucleotides match TRBD1. CDR3 length: 12 residues. Germline V lookup: CDR1 GTSNPN, CDR2 SVGIG (reference sequence). Unmatched junction bases numbered 4, after V lost 7 bases and J lost 5 bases. This CDR3 reads CAYDRENEKLFF. As DNA, the CDR3 is TGTGCCTATGACAGGGAGAATGAAAAACTGTTTTTT.

The chain couples TRBV29-1 to TRBJ1-3; the D gene is possibly TRBD1 (6 bases). Germline values: CDR1 SQVTM, CDR2 ANQGSEA. The V end lost 6 bases, the J end lost 3 bases, and 12 bases lay between the germline ends. CDR3 size: 13 residues. CDR3 sequence reads: CSVEQGNGNTIYF. CDR3 DNA: TGCAGCGTGGAACAGGGAAATGGAAACACCATATATTTT.